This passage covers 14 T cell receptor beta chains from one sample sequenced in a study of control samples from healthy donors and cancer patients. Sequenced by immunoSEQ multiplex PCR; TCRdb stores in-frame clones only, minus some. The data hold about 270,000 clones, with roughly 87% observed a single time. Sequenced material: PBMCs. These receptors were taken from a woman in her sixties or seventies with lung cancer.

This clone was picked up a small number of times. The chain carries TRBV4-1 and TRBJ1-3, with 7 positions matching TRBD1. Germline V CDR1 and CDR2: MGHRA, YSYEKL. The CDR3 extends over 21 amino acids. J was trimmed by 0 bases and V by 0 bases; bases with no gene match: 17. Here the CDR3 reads CASSQDSGLTGHLSSGNTIYF. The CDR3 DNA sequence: TGCGCCAGCAGCCAAGATTCGGGATTGACAGGGCACCTTAGCTCTGGAAACACCATATATTTT.

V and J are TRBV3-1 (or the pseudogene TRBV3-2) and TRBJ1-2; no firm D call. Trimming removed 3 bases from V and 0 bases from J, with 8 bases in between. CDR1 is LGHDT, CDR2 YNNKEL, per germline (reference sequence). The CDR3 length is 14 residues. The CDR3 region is CASSQAWANYGYTF. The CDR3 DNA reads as TGTGCCAGCAGCCAGGCGTGGGCTAACTATGGCTACACCTTC.

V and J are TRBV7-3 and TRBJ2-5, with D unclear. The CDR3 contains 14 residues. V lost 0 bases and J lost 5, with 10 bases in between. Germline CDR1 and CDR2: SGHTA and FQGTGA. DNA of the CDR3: TGTGCCAGCAGCTTAACAGGCTCCGGGGAGACCCAGTACTTC. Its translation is CASSLTGSGETQYF.

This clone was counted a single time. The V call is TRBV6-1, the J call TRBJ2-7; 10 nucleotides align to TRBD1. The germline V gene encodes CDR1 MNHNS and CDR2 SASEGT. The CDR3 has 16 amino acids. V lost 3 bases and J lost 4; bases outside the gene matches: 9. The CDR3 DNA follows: TGTGCCAGCAGTGATCTGACAGGGGGCGCTGGGTACGAGCAGTACTTC. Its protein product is CASSDLTGGAGYEQYF.

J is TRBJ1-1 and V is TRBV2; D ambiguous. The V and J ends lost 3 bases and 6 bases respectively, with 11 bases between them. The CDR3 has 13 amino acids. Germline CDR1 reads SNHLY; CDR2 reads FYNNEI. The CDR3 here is CASSEGWTAEAFF. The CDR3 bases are TGTGCCAGCAGTGAGGGGTGGACGGCTGAAGCTTTCTTT.

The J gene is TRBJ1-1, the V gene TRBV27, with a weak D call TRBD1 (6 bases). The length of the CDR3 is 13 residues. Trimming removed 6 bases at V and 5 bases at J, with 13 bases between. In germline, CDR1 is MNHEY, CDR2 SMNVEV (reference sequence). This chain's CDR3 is CASSPYQGTEAFF. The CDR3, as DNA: TGTGCCAGCAGCCCCTACCAGGGGACTGAAGCTTTCTTT.

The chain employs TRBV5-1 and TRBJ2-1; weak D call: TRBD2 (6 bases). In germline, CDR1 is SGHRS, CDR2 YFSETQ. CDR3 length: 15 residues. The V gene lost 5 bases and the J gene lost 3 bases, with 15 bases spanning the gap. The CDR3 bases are TGCGCCAGCAGTTACCTGGAGGGAGGCTACAATGAGCAGTTCTTC. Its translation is CASSYLEGGYNEQFF.

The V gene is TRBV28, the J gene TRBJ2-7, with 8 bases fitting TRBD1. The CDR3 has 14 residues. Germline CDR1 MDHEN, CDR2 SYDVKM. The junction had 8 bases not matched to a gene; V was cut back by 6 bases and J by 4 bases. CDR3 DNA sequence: TGTGCCAGCAGGGGGCAGGGGGCTCTATACGAGCAGTACTTC. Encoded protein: CASRGQGALYEQYF.

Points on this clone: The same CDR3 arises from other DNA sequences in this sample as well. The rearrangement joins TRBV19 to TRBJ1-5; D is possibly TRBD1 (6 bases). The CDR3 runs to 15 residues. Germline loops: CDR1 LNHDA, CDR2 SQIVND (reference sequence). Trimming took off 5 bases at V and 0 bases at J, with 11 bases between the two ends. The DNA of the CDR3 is TGTGCCAGTAGTTCCGGACAGAGTAGCAATCAGCCCCAGCATTTT. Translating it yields CASSSGQSSNQPQHF.

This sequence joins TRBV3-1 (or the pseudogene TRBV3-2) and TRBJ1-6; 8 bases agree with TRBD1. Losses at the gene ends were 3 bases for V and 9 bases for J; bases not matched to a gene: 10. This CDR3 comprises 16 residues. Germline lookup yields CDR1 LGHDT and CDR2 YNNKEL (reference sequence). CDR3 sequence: CASSQERQGKVSPLHF. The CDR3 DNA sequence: TGTGCCAGCAGCCAGGAAAGACAGGGGAAAGTTTCACCCCTCCACTTT.

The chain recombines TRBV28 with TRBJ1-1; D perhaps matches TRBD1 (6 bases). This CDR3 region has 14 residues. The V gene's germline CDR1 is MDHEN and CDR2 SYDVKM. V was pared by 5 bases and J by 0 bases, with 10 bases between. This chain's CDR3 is CASSPGQMNTEAFF. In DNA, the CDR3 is TGTGCCAGCAGTCCCGGACAGATGAACACTGAAGCTTTCTTT. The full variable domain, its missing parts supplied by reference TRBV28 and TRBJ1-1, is DVKVTQSSRYLVKRTGEKVFLECVQDMDHENMFWYRQDPGLGLRLIYFSYDVKMKEKGDIPEGYSVSREKKERFSLILESASTNQTSMYLCASSPGQMNTEAFFGQGTRLTVV.

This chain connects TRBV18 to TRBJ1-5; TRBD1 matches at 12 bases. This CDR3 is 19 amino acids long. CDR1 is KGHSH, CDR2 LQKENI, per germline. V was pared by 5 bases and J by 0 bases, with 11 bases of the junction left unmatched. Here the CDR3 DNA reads TGTGCCAGCTCATCGACCGGGACAGGGGGCGCGACTAGCAATCAGCCCCAGCATTTT. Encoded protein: CASSSTGTGGATSNQPQHF.

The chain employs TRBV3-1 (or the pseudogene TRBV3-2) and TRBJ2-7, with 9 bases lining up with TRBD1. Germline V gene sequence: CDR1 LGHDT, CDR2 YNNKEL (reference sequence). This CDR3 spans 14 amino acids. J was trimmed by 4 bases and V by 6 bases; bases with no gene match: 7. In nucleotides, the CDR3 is TGTGCCAGCAGTCCGTACAGGGGGCAGTACGAGCAGTACTTC. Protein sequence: CASSPYRGQYEQYF.

Here the CDR3 reads CASSRGPLYEQYF. The CDR3 DNA is TGTGCCAGCAGCCGGGGACCGCTGTACGAGCAGTACTTC. The chain couples TRBV11-1 to TRBJ2-7; D is possibly TRBD1 or TRBD2 (5 bases each). Germline CDR1 is SGHAT and CDR2 is FQDESV (reference sequence). V was cut by 5 bases and J by 4 bases, with 12 bases left in between. The CDR3 covers 13 residues.